Listed below are T cell receptor beta chains from one sample, sequenced in a study of T cell changes during pregnancy in multiple sclerosis. The data were produced by immunoSEQ multiplex PCR, yet TCRdb's version contains in-frame clones alone and is incomplete. The data hold around 57,000 clones, with roughly 89% observed a single time. Sample: peripheral blood, taken after pregnancy. These receptor sequences come from a female donor in good health, enrolled as a control in a pregnancy study. CDR3s include the opening cysteine and the closing phenylalanine or tryptophan. The order of the fields is J gene, V gene, D gene, clone size, CDR3 length, CDR3 DNA, CDR3 protein. D genes are given only for firm matches. Clone sizes are given selectively: once, few, many, or a class where the clone is expanded.

j_call: TRBJ1-2; v_call: TRBV6-6; d_call: -; clone_size: -; cdr3_length: 14; cdr3_nt: TGTGCCAGCAGAATGACAGCCTCGAACTATGGCTACACCTTC; cdr3_aa: CASRMTASNYGYTF
j_call: TRBJ2-1; v_call: TRBV9; d_call: TRBD1; clone_size: -; cdr3_length: 15; cdr3_nt: TGTGCCAGCAGCGTAGAACAGGGGGGTTTCAATGAGCAGTTCTTC; cdr3_aa: CASSVEQGGFNEQFF
j_call: TRBJ1-1; v_call: TRBV12-5; d_call: -; clone_size: few; cdr3_length: 15; cdr3_nt: TGTGCTAGTGGTTTGGTACGGAGTGGGAACACTGAAGCTTTCTTT; cdr3_aa: CASGLVRSGNTEAFF
j_call: TRBJ1-1; v_call: TRBV5-4; d_call: TRBD1; clone_size: once; cdr3_length: 13; cdr3_nt: TGTGCCAGCAGCTTGACAGGGGGAACTGAAGCTTTCTTT; cdr3_aa: CASSLTGGTEAFF
j_call: TRBJ1-2; v_call: TRBV29-1; d_call: TRBD1; clone_size: -; cdr3_length: 12; cdr3_nt: TGCAGCGTTGGACAGGGGGCGGGAGGCTACACCTTC; cdr3_aa: CSVGQGAGGYTF
j_call: TRBJ2-5; v_call: TRBV7-9; d_call: TRBD2; clone_size: -; cdr3_length: 15; cdr3_nt: TGTGCCAGCAGCTTTAGCGGGGGGGCTGAAGAGACCCAGTACTTC; cdr3_aa: CASSFSGGAEETQYF
j_call: TRBJ1-6; v_call: TRBV30; d_call: TRBD1; clone_size: -; cdr3_length: 16; cdr3_nt: TGTGCCTGGAGCCGACGACAGGGGGCCCGAGGTTCACCCCTCCACTTT; cdr3_aa: CAWSRRQGARGSPLHF
j_call: TRBJ1-1; v_call: TRBV4-3; d_call: -; clone_size: few; cdr3_length: 13; cdr3_nt: TGCGCCAGCAGCCAAGCGGTCGGGGAGGGAGCTTTCTTT; cdr3_aa: CASSQAVGEGAFF
j_call: TRBJ2-1; v_call: TRBV6-1; d_call: TRBD2; clone_size: -; cdr3_length: 15; cdr3_nt: TGTGCCAGCAGTGAAGCTAGCGGGGGGGCCAATGAGCAGTTCTTC; cdr3_aa: CASSEASGGANEQFF
j_call: TRBJ2-2; v_call: TRBV5-1; d_call: -; clone_size: -; cdr3_length: 17; cdr3_nt: TGCGCCAGCAGCTTGGATGTAACTGGGCAGCTCACCGGGGAGCTGTTTTTT; cdr3_aa: CASSLDVTGQLTGELFF
j_call: TRBJ2-5; v_call: TRBV7-3; d_call: -; clone_size: -; cdr3_length: 15; cdr3_nt: TGTGCCAGCAGTCAAGGCGGGCGGTCTCCCGAGACCCAGTACTTC; cdr3_aa: CASSQGGRSPETQYF
j_call: TRBJ2-3; v_call: TRBV19; d_call: TRBD2; clone_size: -; cdr3_length: 15; cdr3_nt: TGTGCCAGTTCCGTTTTGGGGGGGTTTACAGATACGCAGTATTTT; cdr3_aa: CASSVLGGFTDTQYF
j_call: TRBJ1-6; v_call: TRBV2; d_call: -; clone_size: -; cdr3_length: 14; cdr3_nt: TGTGCCAGCCTGGAGCAGGGCACTAATTCACCCCTCCACTTT; cdr3_aa: CASLEQGTNSPLHF
j_call: TRBJ1-2; v_call: TRBV10-3; d_call: TRBD1; clone_size: -; cdr3_length: 12; cdr3_nt: TGTGCCATCAGTTATGACAGGGGCGGCTACACCTTC; cdr3_aa: CAISYDRGGYTF
j_call: TRBJ2-1; v_call: TRBV9; d_call: TRBD2; clone_size: -; cdr3_length: 14; cdr3_nt: TGTGCCAGCAGCCGAGCGGGGGGGAGTAATGAGCAGTTCTTC; cdr3_aa: CASSRAGGSNEQFF
j_call: TRBJ1-5; v_call: TRBV30; d_call: -; clone_size: once; cdr3_length: 12; cdr3_nt: TGTGCCTGGACTCCCGGGGGTCAGCCCCAGCATTTT; cdr3_aa: CAWTPGGQPQHF
j_call: TRBJ2-7; v_call: TRBV2; d_call: TRBD2; clone_size: few; cdr3_length: 15; cdr3_nt: TGTGCCAGCAGTGAACTAGCGGGGGGGCCGAGTGAGCAGTACTTC; cdr3_aa: CASSELAGGPSEQYF
j_call: TRBJ1-2; v_call: TRBV5-4; d_call: -; clone_size: -; cdr3_length: 13; cdr3_nt: TGTGCCAGCAGCTCCCGGAGTCGGTATGGCTACACCTTC; cdr3_aa: CASSSRSRYGYTF
j_call: TRBJ2-7; v_call: TRBV7-2; d_call: -; clone_size: -; cdr3_length: 13; cdr3_nt: TGTGCCAGCAGCCAACTTTCTCACTACGAGCAGTACTTC; cdr3_aa: CASSQLSHYEQYF
j_call: TRBJ1-4; v_call: TRBV18; d_call: -; clone_size: -; cdr3_length: 16; cdr3_nt: TGTGCCAGCTCACCACGGGGACTTGCAACTAATGAAAAACTGTTTTTT; cdr3_aa: CASSPRGLATNEKLFF
j_call: TRBJ2-5; v_call: TRBV4-1; d_call: -; clone_size: -; cdr3_length: 16; cdr3_nt: TGCGCCAGCAGCCAAGAACGAGTCAGGAGGGGAGAGACCCAGTACTTC; cdr3_aa: CASSQERVRRGETQYF
j_call: TRBJ2-7; v_call: TRBV5-6; d_call: TRBD1; clone_size: -; cdr3_length: 14; cdr3_nt: TGTGCCAGCAGCCGGGACAGGGGTGGCTACGAGCAGTACTTC; cdr3_aa: CASSRDRGGYEQYF
j_call: TRBJ1-5; v_call: TRBV11-2; d_call: -; clone_size: few; cdr3_length: 13; cdr3_nt: TGTGCCAGCAGCTTAGACCGGAATCAGCCCCAGCATTTT; cdr3_aa: CASSLDRNQPQHF
j_call: TRBJ2-7; v_call: TRBV30; d_call: TRBD1; clone_size: -; cdr3_length: 13; cdr3_nt: TGTGCCTGGAACAGACAGGGGACCTACGAGCAGTACTTC; cdr3_aa: CAWNRQGTYEQYF
j_call: TRBJ2-1; v_call: TRBV9; d_call: TRBD2; clone_size: -; cdr3_length: 15; cdr3_nt: TGTGCCAGCAGCGTAGAAGCGGGGCCATACAATGAGCAGTTCTTC; cdr3_aa: CASSVEAGPYNEQFF